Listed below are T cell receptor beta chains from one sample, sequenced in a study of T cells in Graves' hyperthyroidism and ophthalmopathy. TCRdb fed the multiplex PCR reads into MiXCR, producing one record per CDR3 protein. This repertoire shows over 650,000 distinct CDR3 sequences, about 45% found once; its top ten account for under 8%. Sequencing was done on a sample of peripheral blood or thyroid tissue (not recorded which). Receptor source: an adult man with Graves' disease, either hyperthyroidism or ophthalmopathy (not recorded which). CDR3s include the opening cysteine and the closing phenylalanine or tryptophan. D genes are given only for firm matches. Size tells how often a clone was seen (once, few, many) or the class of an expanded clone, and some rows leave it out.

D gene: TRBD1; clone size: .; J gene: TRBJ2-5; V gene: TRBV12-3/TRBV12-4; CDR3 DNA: TGTGCCAGCAGTATATTCGGGGGACAGGGGATAGGAGAGACCCAGTACTTC; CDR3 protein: CASSIFGGQGIGETQYF
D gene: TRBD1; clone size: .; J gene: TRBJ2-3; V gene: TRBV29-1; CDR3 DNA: TGCAGCGTTGCTACAGGGGGCAGAGATACGCAGTATTTT; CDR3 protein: CSVATGGRDTQYF
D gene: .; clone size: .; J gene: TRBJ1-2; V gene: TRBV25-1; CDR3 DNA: TGTGCCAGCAGTTTAACCTTCGGGCGCCCCGACGGCTACACCTTC; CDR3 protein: CASSLTFGRPDGYTF
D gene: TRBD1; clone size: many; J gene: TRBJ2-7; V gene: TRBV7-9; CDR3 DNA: TGTGCCAGCAGCTCCGGGACAGTATCCTACGAGCAGTACTTC; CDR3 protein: CASSSGTVSYEQYF
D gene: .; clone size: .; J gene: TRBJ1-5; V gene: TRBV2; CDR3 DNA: TGTGCCAGCAGTGAAGCGACAGGAGGCGGCCAGCCCCAGCATTTT; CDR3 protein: CASSEATGGGQPQHF
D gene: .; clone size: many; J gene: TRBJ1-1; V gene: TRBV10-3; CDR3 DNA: TGTGCCATCAACGGTTCCCCGAACACTGAAGCTTTCTTT; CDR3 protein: CAINGSPNTEAFF
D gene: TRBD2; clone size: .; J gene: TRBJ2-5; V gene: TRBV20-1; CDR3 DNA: TGCAGTGCTAGTAATAGCGGGATCTCTAGAGAGACCCAGTACTTC; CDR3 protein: CSASNSGISRETQYF
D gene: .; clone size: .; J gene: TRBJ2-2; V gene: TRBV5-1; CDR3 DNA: TGCGCCAGCAGCTTAAGGACCCAACCCACCGGGGAGCTGCTTTTT; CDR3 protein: CASSLRTQPTGELLF
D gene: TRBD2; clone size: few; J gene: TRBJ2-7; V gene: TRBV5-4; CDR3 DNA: TGTGCCAGCAGCTTCGCGGGGGGCGAGCAGTACTTC; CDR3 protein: CASSFAGGEQYF
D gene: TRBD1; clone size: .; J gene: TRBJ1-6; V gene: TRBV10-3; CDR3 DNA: TGTGCCATCAGCTTAACAGGGGCTGATAATTCACCCCTCCACTTT; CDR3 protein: CAISLTGADNSPLHF
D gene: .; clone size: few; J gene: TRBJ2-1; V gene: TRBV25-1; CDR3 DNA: TGTGCCAGCAGTTCAGGGTATGAGCAGTTCTTC; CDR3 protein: CASSSGYEQFF
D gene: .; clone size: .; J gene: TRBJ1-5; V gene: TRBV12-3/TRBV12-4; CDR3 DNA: TGTGCCAGCAGTACATACAGGGTTGGGGGGCCCCAGCATTTT; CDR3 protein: CASSTYRVGGPQHF
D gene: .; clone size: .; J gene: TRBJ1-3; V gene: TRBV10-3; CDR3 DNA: TGTGCCATCAGTGTGTGGCAGGAGGAATTCACCATATATTTT; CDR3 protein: CAISVWQEEFTIYF
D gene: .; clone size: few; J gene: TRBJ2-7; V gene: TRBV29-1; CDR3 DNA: TGCAGCGTTGGAGGAGTCCGATTGGGGAACGAGCAGTACTTC; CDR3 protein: CSVGGVRLGNEQYF
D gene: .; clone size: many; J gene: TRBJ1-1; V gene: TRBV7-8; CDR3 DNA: TGTGCCAGCAGCCTCACGGTACAGGGAGTCTCTGAAGCTTTCTTT; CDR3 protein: CASSLTVQGVSEAFF
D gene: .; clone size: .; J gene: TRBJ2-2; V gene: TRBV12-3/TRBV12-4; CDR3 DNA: TGTGCCAGCAGTTTAAGGGGTGGCGGGGAGCTGTTTTTT; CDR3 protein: CASSLRGGGELFF
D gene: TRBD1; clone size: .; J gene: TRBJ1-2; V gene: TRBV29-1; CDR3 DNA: TGCAGCGTCGAAAGACAGGGTCGGAGCTATGGCTACACCTTC; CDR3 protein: CSVERQGRSYGYTF
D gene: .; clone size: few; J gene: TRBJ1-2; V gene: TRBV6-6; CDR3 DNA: TGTGCCAGCAGTTACCTGGGGGAAGATGGCTACACCTTC; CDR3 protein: CASSYLGEDGYTF
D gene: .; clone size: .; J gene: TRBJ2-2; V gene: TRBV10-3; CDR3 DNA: TGTGCCATCAGTGAATTAGCAGGAGATTCGAACACCGGGGAGCTGTTTTTT; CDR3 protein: CAISELAGDSNTGELFF
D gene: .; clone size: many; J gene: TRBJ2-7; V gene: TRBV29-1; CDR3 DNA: TGCAGCGTTGAGCGGCAGGGGAGATACGAGCAGTACTTC; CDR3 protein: CSVERQGRYEQYF
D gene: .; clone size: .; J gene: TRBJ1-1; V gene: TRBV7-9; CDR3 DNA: TGTGCCAGCAGCTTTTCGGGGGCGGGGACTGAAGCTTTCTTT; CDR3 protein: CASSFSGAGTEAFF
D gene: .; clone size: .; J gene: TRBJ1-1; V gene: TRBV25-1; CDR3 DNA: TGTGCCAGCAGTGAAGATGGGGGTGGGGCTGAAGCTTTCTTT; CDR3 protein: CASSEDGGGAEAFF
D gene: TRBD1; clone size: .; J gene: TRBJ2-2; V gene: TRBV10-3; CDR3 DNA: TGTGCCATCAGGGCCCAAACAGGGGCCGGGGAGCTGTTTTTT; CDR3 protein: CAIRAQTGAGELFF
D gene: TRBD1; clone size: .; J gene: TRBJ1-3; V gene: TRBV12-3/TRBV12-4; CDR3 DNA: TGTGCTAGCGACCAGGGGGCTGGAAACACCATATATTTT; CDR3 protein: CASDQGAGNTIYF
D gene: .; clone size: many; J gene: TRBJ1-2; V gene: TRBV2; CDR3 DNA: TGTGCCAGCAGCGCGGACACGGAGCGCTATGGCTACACCTTC; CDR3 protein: CASSADTERYGYTF
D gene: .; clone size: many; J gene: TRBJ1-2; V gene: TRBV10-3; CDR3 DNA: TGTGCCATCAGTGAGCCCGAAGGGACGAGCGATGGCTACACCTTC; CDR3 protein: CAISEPEGTSDGYTF
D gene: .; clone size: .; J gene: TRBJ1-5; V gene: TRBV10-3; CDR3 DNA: TGTGCCATCAGCGTTTACTCAGGGTCTGGGCAGCCCCAGCATTTT; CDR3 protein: CAISVYSGSGQPQHF
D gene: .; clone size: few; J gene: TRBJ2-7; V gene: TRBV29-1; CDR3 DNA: TGCAGCGTTGAAAGAAGGGGCAACTCCTACGAGCAGTACTTC; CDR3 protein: CSVERRGNSYEQYF